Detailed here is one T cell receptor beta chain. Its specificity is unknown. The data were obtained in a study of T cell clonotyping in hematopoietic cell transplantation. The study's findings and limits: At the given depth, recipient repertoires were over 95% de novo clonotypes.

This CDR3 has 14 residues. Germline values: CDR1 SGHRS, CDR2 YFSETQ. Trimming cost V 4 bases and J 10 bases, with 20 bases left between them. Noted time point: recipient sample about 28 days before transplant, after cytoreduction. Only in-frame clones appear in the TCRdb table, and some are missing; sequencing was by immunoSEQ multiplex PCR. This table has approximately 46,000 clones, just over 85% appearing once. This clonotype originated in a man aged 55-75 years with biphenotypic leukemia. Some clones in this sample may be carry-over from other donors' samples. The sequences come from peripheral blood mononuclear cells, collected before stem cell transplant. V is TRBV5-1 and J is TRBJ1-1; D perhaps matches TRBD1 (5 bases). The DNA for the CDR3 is TGCGCCAGCAGCCAGATAAGGGGACCTCGGGGAGCTTTCTTT. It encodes CASSQIRGPRGAFF.